A single sample is the source of the 27 T cell receptor beta chains below, sequenced in a study of CD8 T cells in ankylosing spondylitis. TCRdb re-analysed the 5' RACE reads in MiXCR, keeping a single row per CDR3 protein. This sample has roughly 150,000 distinct CDR3 sequences, with roughly 34% found just once. The sample comprised synovial fluid, either unsorted or a sorted T cell fraction (not recorded which). Receptor source: a male donor with ankylosing spondylitis.

The rearrangement uses TRBV28 and TRBJ2-7; weak D call: TRBD2 (6 bases). The CDR3 totals 14 residues. Germline CDR1 and CDR2: MDHEN and SYDVKM. V was clipped by 6 bases and J by 3 bases, with 15 bases between them. CDR3 DNA: TGTGCCAGCAGGGGACTCCCCCGGGACTACGAGCAGTACTTC. It is translated as CASRGLPRDYEQYF.

V and J are TRBV29-1 and TRBJ1-4, with a tentative D call TRBD1 (5 bases). This CDR3 contains 13 residues. The germline V gene has CDR1 SQVTM and CDR2 ANQGSEA. The V and J ends lost 5 bases and 2 bases respectively, with 9 bases between them. CDR3 protein: CSVSGQTNEKLFF. The CDR3 nucleotides read TGCAGCGTTTCAGGGCAGACTAATGAAAAACTGTTTTTT.

Ten or more counts support this clonotype. The V and J genes are TRBV12-3 or TRBV12-4 and TRBJ1-5; 8 bases fit TRBD1. The CDR3 totals 16 residues. The ends lost 3 bases at V and 6 bases at J; junction bases unmatched: 10. The DNA for the CDR3 is TGTGCCAGCAGTTTTATTTCAGGGGGCGGGGGTCAGCCCCAGCATTTT. Its translation is CASSFISGGGGQPQHF.

The V call is TRBV10-3, the J call TRBJ1-3; D possibly corresponds to TRBD1 (6 bases). The V gene's germline CDR1 is ENHRY and CDR2 SYGVKD. The V end lost 8 bases, the J end lost 0 bases, and 11 bases lay between the germline ends. The CDR3 is 14 amino acids. CDR3 DNA: TGTGCCATCTCGACAGGCTCCTCTGGAAACACCATATATTTT. The encoded protein is CAISTGSSGNTIYF.

In this sample, this clonotype turned up a few times. V is TRBV4-2 and J is TRBJ1-5; TRBD1 matches at 8 bases. CDR3 size: 15 residues. V dropped 4 bases and J dropped 6; count of bases not matched to a gene: 8. Germline V gene sequence: CDR1 LGHNA, CDR2 YNFKEQ. CDR3 in amino acids: CASSRSGGQGQPQHF. CDR3 coding DNA: TGTGCCAGCAGCCGATCAGGGGGCCAGGGTCAGCCCCAGCATTTT.

This clonotype occurred a few times. This sequence joins TRBV5-6 and TRBJ2-2, with TRBD2 matching 15 bases. V lost 4 bases to trimming and J lost 4 bases; unmatched junction nucleotides: 5. The CDR3 consists of 17 residues. In germline, CDR1 is SGHDT, CDR2 YYEEEE. The CDR3: CASSLGLAGGGTGELFF. Written as DNA, the CDR3 is TGTGCCAGCAGCCTGGGACTAGCGGGGGGTGGCACCGGGGAGCTGTTTTTT.

The V and J genes are TRBV28 and TRBJ2-7; no definite D call. Germline V gene lookup returns CDR1 MDHEN and CDR2 SYDVKM. The CDR3 is 16 amino acids. Trimming removed 5 bases at V and 1 base at J, with 18 bases between. CDR3 DNA sequence: TGTGCCAGCAGTCACCCTAAGGATCCATCGTCCTACGAGCAGTACTTC. Protein: CASSHPKDPSSYEQYF.

This clonotype was counted only a few times. The chain combines TRBV27 with TRBJ2-5; possibly TRBD2 for D (5 bases). The length of the CDR3 is 13 residues. The V end was cut by 8 bases, the J end by 5 bases, with 15 bases between. Germline assignment: CDR1 MNHEY and CDR2 SMNVEV (reference sequence). The CDR3 spells CASSLGLWETQYF. CDR3 DNA sequence: TGTGCCAGCTCCCTTGGACTCTGGGAGACCCAGTACTTC.

The chain combines TRBV7-8 with TRBJ1-5; TRBD1 is a possible D gene (5 bases). The CDR3 has 15 amino acids. CDR1 is SGHVS, CDR2 FQNEAQ, per germline. Trimming cost V 1 base and J 3 bases, with 10 bases left between them. The CDR3 DNA sequence: TGTGCCAGCAGCTTAGTGGGGGGAGTCAATCAGCCCCAGCATTTT. It codes for CASSLVGGVNQPQHF.

This clonotype was counted a single time. The rearrangement links TRBV18 to TRBJ2-1; either TRBD1 or TRBD2 may supply D (5 bases each). The CDR3 contains 12 residues. The V gene's germline CDR1 is KGHSH and CDR2 LQKENI. The V and J ends lost 4 bases and 11 bases respectively, with 12 bases between them. CDR3 DNA sequence: TGTGCCAGCTCACGCGAAGCGGACAAGCAGTTCTTC. Translation gives CASSREADKQFF.

The chain has TRBV20-1 and TRBJ2-3; 10 positions match TRBD1. This CDR3 comprises 13 residues. V was clipped by 7 bases and J by 3 bases; unmatched bases: 4. Germline V lookup: CDR1 DFQATT, CDR2 SNEGSKA (reference sequence). Written as DNA, the CDR3 is TGCAGTGTTTCGGGACAGGGGACAGATACGCAGTATTTT. The encoded protein is CSVSGQGTDTQYF.

In its sample, this clonotype was seen a few times. V usage is TRBV12-3 or TRBV12-4 and J usage is TRBJ1-1; D gene uncertain. This CDR3 has 14 amino acids. Trimming stripped 5 bases from V and 1 base from J, with 11 bases between. CDR3 loop: CASSLGLGNTEAFF. Written as DNA, the CDR3 is TGTGCCAGCAGTCTAGGACTGGGGAACACTGAAGCTTTCTTT.

The chain has TRBV7-2 and TRBJ2-1, with 13 nucleotides matching TRBD2. After removal of 1 base from V and 7 bases from J, the junction contained 7 bases not matched to a gene. This CDR3 contains 17 residues. From germline, CDR1 is SGHTA and CDR2 FQGNSA. The CDR3 bases are TGTGCCAGCAGCTTAGGAACCGGGACTAGCGGGATGAATGAGCAGTTCTTC. As protein: CASSLGTGTSGMNEQFF.

This clonotype was observed once. This chain connects TRBV3-1 to TRBJ2-5; the D gene is possibly TRBD1 (7 bases). This CDR3 contains 15 residues. V gave up 8 bases and J gave up 5 bases, with 21 bases separating them. CDR1 is LGHDT, CDR2 YNNKEL, per germline (reference sequence). DNA for the CDR3: TGTGCCAGCCCTCAGGGGGGCAGGGCGGGGGAGACCCAGTACTTC. The encoded protein is CASPQGGRAGETQYF.

This clonotype came up a few times. The J gene is TRBJ2-1, the V gene TRBV4-1; perhaps D is TRBD1 or TRBD2 (5 bases each). The CDR3 runs 14 residues. CDR1 is MGHRA, CDR2 YSYEKL, per germline. Trimming pared 1 base from V and 5 bases from J, leaving 9 bases between. The CDR3 sequence: CASSQAGQNNEQFF. CDR3 coding DNA: TGCGCCAGCAGCCAAGCGGGGCAAAACAATGAGCAGTTCTTC.

This clonotype was detected a few times. The rearrangement joins TRBV11-2 to TRBJ1-6, with a weak D call TRBD1 (5 bases). The CDR3 consists of 13 residues. Germline loops: CDR1 SGHAT, CDR2 FQNNGV. V shed 7 bases and J shed 7 bases, with 11 bases lying between them. The CDR3 spells CASNRDGNSPLHF. CDR3 coding DNA: TGTGCCAGCAACCGGGACGGCAATTCACCCCTCCACTTT.

This clonotype occurred a few times. The chain recombines TRBV7-2 with TRBJ1-6; D uncertain. Germline values: CDR1 SGHTA, CDR2 FQGNSA. V lost 0 bases and J lost 2, with 23 bases in between. The length of the CDR3 is 21 residues. In DNA, the CDR3 is TGTGCCAGCAGCTTAGCCTTACAAGGTGTTTTCGGAAACCCCTATAATTCACCCCTCCACTTT. This gives the protein CASSLALQGVFGNPYNSPLHF.

This clonotype has a count of ten or more. This chain uses TRBV4-2 with TRBJ2-1; D ambiguous. Per germline, CDR1 LGHNA and CDR2 YNFKEQ. This CDR3 is built from 12 residues. Trimming left V 4 bases short and J 9 bases short, with 10 bases between. This chain's CDR3 is CASSPPLGEQFF. CDR3 nucleotides: TGTGCCAGCAGCCCCCCCCTAGGTGAGCAGTTCTTC.

This clonotype appeared a few times. The rearrangement uses TRBV20-1 and TRBJ2-1, with D unresolved. Deletions cut 1 base from V and 4 bases from J, with 5 bases between. Looked up from germline, CDR1 is DFQATT and CDR2 is SNEGSKA (reference sequence). The CDR3 has 12 amino acids. The CDR3 DNA reads TGCAGTGCTAGAGGGGGTTACAATGAGCAGTTCTTC. It codes for CSARGGYNEQFF.

V usage is TRBV6-1 and J usage is TRBJ1-5; possibly TRBD1 for D (6 bases). Germline CDR1 reads MNHNS; CDR2 reads SASEGT. The CDR3 length is 15 residues. The V end lost 2 bases, the J end lost 4 bases, and 12 bases lay between the germline ends. This CDR3 is CASSENYQGNQPQHF. CDR3 nucleotides: TGTGCCAGCAGTGAAAATTATCAGGGGAATCAGCCCCAGCATTTT.

The V call is TRBV6-1, the J call TRBJ1-3; a weak D match, TRBD1 (6 bases). The germline gives CDR1 MNHNS, CDR2 SASEGT. The CDR3 length is 11 residues. Trimming removed 8 bases from V and 4 bases from J, with 6 bases in between. The CDR3 spells CASGQGNTIYF. CDR3 sequence (DNA): TGTGCCAGCGGACAGGGAAACACCATATATTTT.

V usage is TRBV28 and J usage is TRBJ2-1, with D perhaps TRBD1 or TRBD2 (5 bases each). Germline-derived CDR1 and CDR2 are MDHEN and SYDVKM. CDR3 length: 15 amino acids. The ends were cut back, 7 bases at V and 3 bases at J, with 16 bases in the middle. CDR3 bases: TGTGCCAGCATGGCCCGGGACGGGCACTACAATGAGCAGTTCTTC. It specifies CASMARDGHYNEQFF.

J is TRBJ2-7 and V is TRBV29-1; TRBD1 aligns across 9 bases. The germline gives CDR1 SQVTM, CDR2 ANQGSEA. The CDR3 loop spans 15 amino acids. Trimming at V came to 1 base and at J to 5 bases, leaving 9 bases not matched to a gene. The CDR3 nucleotides read TGCAGCGTTGAAGCGGCCGGGACAGGGACGGACGAGCAGTACTTC. Translating gives CSVEAAGTGTDEQYF.

At least ten counts were recorded for this clonotype. CDR3 nucleotides: TGTGCCAGCTCCCTGGGTGGAGCGAATGAAAAACTGTTTTTT. It encodes CASSLGGANEKLFF. V and J are TRBV12-3 or TRBV12-4 and TRBJ1-4; D is undetermined. This CDR3 is 14 amino acids long. Trimming took 8 bases from V and 5 from J, leaving 15 bases between them.

The genes are TRBV12-3 or TRBV12-4 and TRBJ1-5; D gene unclear. This CDR3 is built from 15 residues. Trimming pared 1 base from V and 0 bases from J, leaving 7 bases between. As DNA, the CDR3 is TGTGCCAGCAGTTTAGGTTTTAATAGCAATCAGCCCCAGCATTTT. This gives the protein CASSLGFNSNQPQHF.

This clonotype was seen a few times. The J gene is TRBJ1-1, the V gene TRBV20-1, with a tentative D call TRBD1 (6 bases). Germline V lookup: CDR1 DFQATT, CDR2 SNEGSKA (reference sequence). This CDR3 spans 14 amino acids. Trimming pared 0 bases from V and 5 bases from J, leaving 13 bases between. CDR3 region: CSARDSGVRTEAFF. DNA for the CDR3: TGCAGTGCTAGAGATTCAGGGGTTAGGACTGAAGCTTTCTTT.

The rearrangement joins TRBV20-1 to TRBJ1-5; TRBD1 is a possible D gene (6 bases). The length of the CDR3 is 14 residues. V was shortened by 1 base and J by 4 bases, with 11 bases between the two germline ends. Germline CDR1 is DFQATT and CDR2 is SNEGSKA (reference sequence). This chain's CDR3 is CSARVEGGNQPQHF. CDR3 in DNA: TGCAGTGCTAGAGTAGAGGGGGGAAATCAGCCCCAGCATTTT.